The 10 T cell receptor beta chains below come from one sample, sequenced in a study of cytomegalovirus exposure and HLA in healthy donors. TCRdb's table, derived via immunoSEQ multiplex PCR, lists solely in-frame clones and lacks some. The sample shows roughly 140,000 clones, about 88% of them seen only once. Sequencing input: PBMCs. Source of these receptors: a man aged 18 to 30 in good health and CMV-seropositive.

The chain combines TRBV5-4 with TRBJ1-6; D not resolved. Trimming removed 4 bases from V and 8 bases from J, with 13 bases in between. Germline CDR1 reads SGHNT; CDR2 reads YYREEE (reference sequence). The CDR3 runs 14 residues. The CDR3 loop is CASSQDMSDSPLHF. CDR3 sequence (DNA): TGTGCCAGCAGCCAAGACATGTCGGATTCACCCCTCCACTTT. The whole variable domain, remainder taken from reference TRBV5-4 and TRBJ1-6, is ETGVTQSPTHLIKTRGQQVTLRCSSQSGHNTVSWYQQALGQGPQFIFQYYREEENGRGNFPPRFSGLQFPNYSSELNVNALELDDSALYLCASSQDMSDSPLHFGNGTRLTVT.

The genes are TRBV7-9 and TRBJ1-4; no reliable D call. Trimming removed 6 bases from V and 0 bases from J, with 11 bases in between. This CDR3 is built from 15 residues. The V gene's germline CDR1 is SEHNR and CDR2 FQNEAQ (reference sequence). CDR3 sequence: CASSRNLATNEKLFF. Here the CDR3 DNA reads TGTGCCAGCAGTCGTAACCTAGCAACTAATGAAAAACTGTTTTTT.

The genes are TRBV11-2 and TRBJ2-1; D gene ambiguous. The germline V and J ends were trimmed by 0 bases and 9 bases, with 9 bases remaining between them. This CDR3 has 13 residues. The germline V gene has CDR1 SGHAT and CDR2 FQNNGV. CDR3: CASSLDLSFEQFF. The DNA of the CDR3 is TGTGCCAGCAGCTTAGATCTGAGTTTTGAGCAGTTCTTC.

The chain is built from TRBV4-1 and TRBJ2-7; 7 bases are shared with TRBD2. V was pared by 1 base and J by 4 bases, with 10 bases of the junction left unmatched. The CDR3 totals 16 residues. Germline CDR1 is MGHRA and CDR2 is YSYEKL. For the CDR3, the DNA is TGCGCCAGCAGCCAAGTGGGGGAGGGATCGGATTACGAGCAGTACTTC. This codes for CASSQVGEGSDYEQYF.

This chain joins TRBV27 and TRBJ1-2; weak D call: TRBD1 (6 bases). The germline gives CDR1 MNHEY, CDR2 SMNVEV (reference sequence). The CDR3 length is 18 residues. V was shortened by 2 bases and J by 0 bases, with 19 bases between the two germline ends. The CDR3 sequence is CASSLGGRGGIANYGYTF. CDR3 nucleotides: TGTGCCAGCAGTTTAGGGGGCCGGGGGGGAATCGCTAACTATGGCTACACCTTC.

In this sample, this clone turned up once. The chain joins TRBV5-8 to TRBJ2-3; tentative D call: TRBD2 (7 bases). The CDR3 has 15 amino acids. Trimming took off 0 bases at V and 4 bases at J, with 12 bases between the two ends. Germline lookup yields CDR1 SGHTS and CDR2 YDEGEE. CDR3 sequence: CASSLGGGWADTQYF. DNA of the CDR3: TGTGCCAGCAGCTTGGGGGGGGGCTGGGCAGATACGCAGTATTTT.

The V call is TRBV7-3, the J call TRBJ1-2; possible D gene TRBD1, 6 bases. The CDR3 has 15 amino acids. Trimming took 5 bases from V and 2 from J, leaving 15 bases between them. Germline CDR1 is SGHTA and CDR2 is FQGTGA. CDR3 in DNA: TGTGCCAGCAGCCCAACGGCGGACAGAAACTATGGCTACACCTTC. Amino acid sequence: CASSPTADRNYGYTF.

The chain recombines TRBV11-2 with TRBJ2-1, with 9 positions matching TRBD2. Germline V CDR1 and CDR2: SGHAT, FQNNGV. The CDR3 is made up of 17 amino acids. Unmatched junction bases numbered 15, after V lost 5 bases and J lost 7 bases. In nucleotides, the CDR3 is TGTGCCAGCAGCCCAATCTGGGGTAGCGGGAGTCGGAATGAGCAGTTCTTC. Its translation is CASSPIWGSGSRNEQFF.

The chain combines TRBV5-4 with TRBJ2-7; 8 nucleotides match TRBD2. CDR3 length: 14 amino acids. The V segment lost 4 bases and the J segment 0 bases; nucleotides outside the gene matches: 3. Germline CDR1 is SGHNT and CDR2 is YYREEE (reference sequence). The CDR3 nucleotides read TGTGCCAGCAGCCGGGGGGGGAGCTCCTACGAGCAGTACTTC. It encodes CASSRGGSSYEQYF.

The CDR3 loop is CASSLGGQANEKLFF. DNA for the CDR3: TGTGCCAGCAGCTTAGGTGGGCAGGCTAATGAAAAACTGTTTTTT. The chain joins TRBV11-2 to TRBJ1-4; D uncertain. The germline V gene has CDR1 SGHAT and CDR2 FQNNGV. CDR3 length equals 15 residues. Trimming removed 1 base at V and 3 bases at J, with 9 bases between.